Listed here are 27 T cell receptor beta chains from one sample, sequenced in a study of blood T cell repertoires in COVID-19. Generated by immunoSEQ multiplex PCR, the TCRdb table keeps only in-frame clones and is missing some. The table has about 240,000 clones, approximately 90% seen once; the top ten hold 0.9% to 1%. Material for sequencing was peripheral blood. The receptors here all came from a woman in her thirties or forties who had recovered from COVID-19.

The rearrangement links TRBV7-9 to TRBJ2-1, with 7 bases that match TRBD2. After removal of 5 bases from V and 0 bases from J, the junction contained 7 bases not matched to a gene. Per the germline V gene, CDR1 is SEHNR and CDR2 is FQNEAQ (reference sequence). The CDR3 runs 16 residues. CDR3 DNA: TGTGCCAGCAGCGGGAAAGCGGGGAGCTCCTACAATGAGCAGTTCTTC. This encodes CASSGKAGSSYNEQFF.

CDR3 amino acids: CASSVGQGFNYGYTF. CDR3 in DNA: TGTGCCAGCAGCGTAGGACAGGGGTTTAACTATGGCTACACCTTC. This chain connects TRBV9 to TRBJ1-2, with 8 positions matching TRBD1. CDR1 is SGDLS and CDR2 is YYNGEE in the germline V gene. The CDR3 spans 15 residues. Trimming cost V 0 bases and J 1 base; bases outside gene matches: 2. The full variable domain, in which reference TRBV9 and TRBJ1-2 provide the parts outside the CDR3, is DSGVTQTPKHLITATGQRVTLRCSPRSGDLSVYWYQQSLDQGLQFLIQYYNGEERAKGNILERFSAQQFPDLHSELNLSSLELGDSALYFCASSVGQGFNYGYTFGSGTRLTVV.

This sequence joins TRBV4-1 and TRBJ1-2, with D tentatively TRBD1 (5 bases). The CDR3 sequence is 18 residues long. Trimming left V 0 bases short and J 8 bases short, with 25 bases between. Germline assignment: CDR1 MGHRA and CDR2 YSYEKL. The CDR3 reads CASSQDRSVGQPNRGYTF. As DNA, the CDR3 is TGCGCCAGCAGCCAAGATCGATCCGTTGGGCAGCCAAACAGGGGCTACACCTTC.

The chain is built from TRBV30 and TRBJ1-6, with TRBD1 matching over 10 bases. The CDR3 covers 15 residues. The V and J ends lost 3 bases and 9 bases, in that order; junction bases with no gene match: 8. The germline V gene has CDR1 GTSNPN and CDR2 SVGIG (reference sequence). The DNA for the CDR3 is TGTGCCTGGAGGCCAGCGGGACAGGGGACTTCACCCCTCCACTTT. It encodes CAWRPAGQGTSPLHF.

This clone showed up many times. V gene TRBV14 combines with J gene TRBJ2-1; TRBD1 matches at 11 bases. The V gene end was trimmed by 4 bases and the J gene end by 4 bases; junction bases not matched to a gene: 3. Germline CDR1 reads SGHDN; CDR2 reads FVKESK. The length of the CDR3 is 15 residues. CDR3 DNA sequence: TGTGCCAGCAGCCCCCGGGACAGGGGGTACAATGAGCAGTTCTTC. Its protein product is CASSPRDRGYNEQFF.

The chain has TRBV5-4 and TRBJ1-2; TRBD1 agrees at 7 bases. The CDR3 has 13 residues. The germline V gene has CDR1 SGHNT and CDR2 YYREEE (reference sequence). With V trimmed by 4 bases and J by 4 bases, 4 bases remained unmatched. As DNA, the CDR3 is TGTGCCAGCAGCCCCGGACAGGCCTATGGCTACACCTTC. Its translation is CASSPGQAYGYTF.

CDR3 residues: CASSPAGEKLFF. Written as DNA, the CDR3 is TGTGCCAGCAGCCCGGCCGGGGAAAAACTGTTTTTT. The chain carries TRBV5-8 and TRBJ1-4; D remains ambiguous. This CDR3 region has 12 residues. The V gene's germline CDR1 is SGHTS and CDR2 YDEGEE. Trimming stripped 4 bases from V and 8 bases from J, with 9 bases between.

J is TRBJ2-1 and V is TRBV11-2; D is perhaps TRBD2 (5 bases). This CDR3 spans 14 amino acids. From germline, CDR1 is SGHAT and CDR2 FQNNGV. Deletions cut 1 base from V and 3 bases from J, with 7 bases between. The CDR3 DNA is TGTGCCAGCAGCTTAGGCAGCGGCTACAATGAGCAGTTCTTC. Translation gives CASSLGSGYNEQFF.

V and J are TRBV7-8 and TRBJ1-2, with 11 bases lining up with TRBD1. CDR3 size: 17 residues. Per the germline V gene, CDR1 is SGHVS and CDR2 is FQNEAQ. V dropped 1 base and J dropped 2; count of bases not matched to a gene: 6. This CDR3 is CASSLGGWDRGNYGYTF. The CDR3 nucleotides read TGTGCCAGCAGCTTAGGGGGGTGGGACAGGGGGAACTATGGCTACACCTTC.

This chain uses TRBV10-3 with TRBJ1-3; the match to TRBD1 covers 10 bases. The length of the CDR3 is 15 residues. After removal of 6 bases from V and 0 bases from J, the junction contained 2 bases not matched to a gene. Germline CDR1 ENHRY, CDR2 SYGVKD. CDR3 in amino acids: CAIRRTGGSGNTIYF. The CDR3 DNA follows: TGTGCCATCAGAAGGACAGGGGGCTCTGGAAACACCATATATTTT.

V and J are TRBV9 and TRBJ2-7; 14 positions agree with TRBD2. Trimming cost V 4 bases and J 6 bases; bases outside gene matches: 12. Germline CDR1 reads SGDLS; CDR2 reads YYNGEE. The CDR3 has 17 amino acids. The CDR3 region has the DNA TGTGCCAGCAGCCCCGGGACTAGCGGGAGAAAGGGAGGCGAGCAGTACTTC. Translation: CASSPGTSGRKGGEQYF.

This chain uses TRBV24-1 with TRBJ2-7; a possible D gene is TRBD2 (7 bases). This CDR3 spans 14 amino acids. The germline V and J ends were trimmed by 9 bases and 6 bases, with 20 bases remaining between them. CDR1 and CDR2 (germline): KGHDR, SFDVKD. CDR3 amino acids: CATQPRGARSEQYV. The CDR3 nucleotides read TGTGCCACCCAGCCCCGGGGGGCAAGATCCGAGCAGTACGTC.

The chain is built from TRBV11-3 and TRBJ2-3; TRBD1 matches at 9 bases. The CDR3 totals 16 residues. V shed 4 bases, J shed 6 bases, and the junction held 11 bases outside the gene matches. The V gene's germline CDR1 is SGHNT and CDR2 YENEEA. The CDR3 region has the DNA TGTGCCAGCAGCTGGGCAGAACAGGGGGCTCGGGATACGCAGTATTTT. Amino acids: CASSWAEQGARDTQYF.

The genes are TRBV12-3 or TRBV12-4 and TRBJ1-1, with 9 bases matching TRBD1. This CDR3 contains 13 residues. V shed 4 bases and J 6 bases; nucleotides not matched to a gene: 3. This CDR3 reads CASSSRQGAEAFF. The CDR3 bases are TGTGCCAGCAGTTCTAGACAGGGGGCTGAAGCTTTCTTT.

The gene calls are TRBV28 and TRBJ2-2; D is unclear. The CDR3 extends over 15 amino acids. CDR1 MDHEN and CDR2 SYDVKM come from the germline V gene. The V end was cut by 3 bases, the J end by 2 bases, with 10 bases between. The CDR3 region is CASSFGPDNTGELFF. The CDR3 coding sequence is TGTGCCAGCAGTTTTGGGCCCGATAACACCGGGGAGCTGTTTTTT.

DNA of the CDR3: TGTGCCAGCAGCCCACGACGGCAGGGTCGGAGAACAGATACGCAGTATTTT. It yields the protein CASSPRRQGRRTDTQYF. The chain carries TRBV7-9 and TRBJ2-3; perhaps TRBD1 as D (5 bases). Germline V gives CDR1 SEHNR, CDR2 FQNEAQ (reference sequence). V lost 5 bases and J 3 bases, leaving 21 bases between the germline ends. The CDR3 runs 17 residues.

The CDR3, as DNA: TGTGCCAGCAGCGCCAGGACAGGGGCCGCGGGAAATGAAAAACTGTTTTTT. The encoded protein is CASSARTGAAGNEKLFF. V is TRBV9 and J is TRBJ1-4, with 9 bases lining up with TRBD1. Germline values: CDR1 SGDLS, CDR2 YYNGEE. CDR3 length: 17 amino acids. V dropped 3 bases and J dropped 5; count of bases not matched to a gene: 11.

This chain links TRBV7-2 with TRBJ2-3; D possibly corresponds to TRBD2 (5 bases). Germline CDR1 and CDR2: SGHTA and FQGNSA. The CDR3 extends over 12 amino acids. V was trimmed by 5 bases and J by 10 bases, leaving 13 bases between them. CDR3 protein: CASSRAAGAQYF. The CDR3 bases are TGTGCCAGCAGCCGGGCCGCGGGCGCGCAGTATTTT.

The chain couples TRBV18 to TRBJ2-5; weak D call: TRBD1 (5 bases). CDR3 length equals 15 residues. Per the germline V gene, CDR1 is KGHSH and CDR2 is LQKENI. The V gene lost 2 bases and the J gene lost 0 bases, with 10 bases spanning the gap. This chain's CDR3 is CASSPWGEDQETQYF. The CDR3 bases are TGTGCCAGCTCACCATGGGGCGAGGACCAAGAGACCCAGTACTTC.

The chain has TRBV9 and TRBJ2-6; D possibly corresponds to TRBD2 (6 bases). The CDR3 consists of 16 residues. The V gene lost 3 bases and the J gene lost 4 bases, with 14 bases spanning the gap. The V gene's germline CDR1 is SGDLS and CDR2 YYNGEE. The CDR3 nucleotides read TGTGCCAGCAGCGCCCGGTGGGGGGAAGGGGCCAACGTCCTGACTTTC. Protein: CASSARWGEGANVLTF.

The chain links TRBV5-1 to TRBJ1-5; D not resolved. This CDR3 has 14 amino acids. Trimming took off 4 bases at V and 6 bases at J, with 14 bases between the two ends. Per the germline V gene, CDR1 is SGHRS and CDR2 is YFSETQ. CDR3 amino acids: CASSKGEAGQPQHF. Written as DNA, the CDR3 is TGCGCCAGCAGCAAGGGAGAGGCTGGTCAGCCCCAGCATTTT.

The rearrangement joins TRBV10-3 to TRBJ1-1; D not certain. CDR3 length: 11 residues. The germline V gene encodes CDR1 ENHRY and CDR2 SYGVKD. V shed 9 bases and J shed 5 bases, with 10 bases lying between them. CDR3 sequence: CAMRGETEAFF. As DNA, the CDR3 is TGTGCCATGCGGGGAGAGACTGAAGCTTTCTTT.

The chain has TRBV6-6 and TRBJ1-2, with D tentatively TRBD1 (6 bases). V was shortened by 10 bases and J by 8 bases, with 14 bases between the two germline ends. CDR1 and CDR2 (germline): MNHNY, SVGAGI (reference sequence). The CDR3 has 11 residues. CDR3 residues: CATQKGGGYTF. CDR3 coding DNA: TGTGCCACCCAGAAGGGGGGGGGCTACACCTTC.

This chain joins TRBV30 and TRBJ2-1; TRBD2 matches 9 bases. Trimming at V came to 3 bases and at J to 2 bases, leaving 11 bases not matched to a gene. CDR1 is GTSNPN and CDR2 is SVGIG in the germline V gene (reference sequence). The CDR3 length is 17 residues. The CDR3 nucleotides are TGTGCCTGGAGCCATAGAGTTAGCGGGGGCCCCTACAATGAGCAGTTCTTC. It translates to CAWSHRVSGGPYNEQFF.

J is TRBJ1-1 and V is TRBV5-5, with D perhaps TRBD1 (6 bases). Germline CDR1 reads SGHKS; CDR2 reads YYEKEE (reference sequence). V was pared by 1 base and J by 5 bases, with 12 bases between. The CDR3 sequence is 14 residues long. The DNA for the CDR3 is TGTGCCAGCAGCTTGCGGGGGGCGGGAACTGAAGCTTTCTTT. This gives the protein CASSLRGAGTEAFF. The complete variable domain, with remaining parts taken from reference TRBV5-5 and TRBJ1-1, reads DAGVTQSPTHLIKTRGQQVTLRCSPISGHKSVSWYQQVLGQGPQFIFQYYEKEERGRGNFPDRFSARQFPNYSSELNVNALLLGDSALYLCASSLRGAGTEAFFGQGTRLTVV.

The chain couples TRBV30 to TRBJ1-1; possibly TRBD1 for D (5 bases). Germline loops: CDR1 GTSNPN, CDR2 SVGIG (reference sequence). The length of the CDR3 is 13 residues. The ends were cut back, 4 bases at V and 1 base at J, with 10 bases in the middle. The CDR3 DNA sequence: TGTGCCTGGAACCGACAGACGAACACTGAAGCTTTCTTT. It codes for CAWNRQTNTEAFF.

CDR3 loop: CASSDLAGAGELFF. The CDR3 DNA reads TGTGCCAGCAGTGATCTAGCGGGAGCCGGGGAGCTGTTTTTT. The chain is built from TRBV6-4 and TRBJ2-2; 10 nucleotides line up with TRBD2. The ends lost 3 bases at V and 6 bases at J; junction bases unmatched: 1. The CDR3 spans 14 residues. The germline gives CDR1 MRHNA, CDR2 SNTAGT.